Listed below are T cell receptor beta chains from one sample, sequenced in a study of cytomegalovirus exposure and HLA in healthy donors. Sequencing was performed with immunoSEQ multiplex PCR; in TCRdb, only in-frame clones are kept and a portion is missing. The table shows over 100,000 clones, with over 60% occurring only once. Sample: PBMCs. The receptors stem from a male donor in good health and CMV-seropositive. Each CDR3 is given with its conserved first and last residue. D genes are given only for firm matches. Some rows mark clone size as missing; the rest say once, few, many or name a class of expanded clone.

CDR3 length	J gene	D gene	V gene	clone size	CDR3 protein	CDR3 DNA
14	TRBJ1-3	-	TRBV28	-	CASARTGSGNTIYF	TGTGCCAGCGCCAGAACAGGGAGCGGAAACACCATATATTTT
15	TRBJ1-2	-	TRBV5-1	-	CASSLDLDRDYGYTF	TGCGCCAGCAGCTTGGACTTAGACAGAGACTATGGCTACACCTTC
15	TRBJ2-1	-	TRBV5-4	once	CASSLAASVNNEQFF	TGTGCCAGCAGCTTGGCAGCAAGCGTAAACAATGAGCAGTTCTTC
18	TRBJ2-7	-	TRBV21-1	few	CASSTYRETRRNRCEQYF	TGTGCCAGCAGCACCTACAGGGAGACCAGGAGAAATCGTTGCGAGCAGTACTTC
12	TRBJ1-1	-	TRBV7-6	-	CASSLERGEAFF	TGTGCCAGCAGCTTAGAACGGGGTGAAGCTTTCTTT
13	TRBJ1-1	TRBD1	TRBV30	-	CAWGTGVNTEAFF	TGTGCCTGGGGGACAGGGGTGAACACTGAAGCTTTCTTT
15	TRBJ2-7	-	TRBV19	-	CASTHGSAFPYEQYF	TGTGCCAGTACCCACGGGTCTGCGTTTCCCTACGAGCAGTACTTC
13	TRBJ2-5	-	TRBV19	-	CASADTYQETQYF	TGTGCCAGTGCGGACACGTACCAAGAGACCCAGTACTTC
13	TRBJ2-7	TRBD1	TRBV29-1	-	CSVGGQGHYEQYF	TGCAGCGTTGGGGGACAGGGCCACTACGAGCAGTACTTC
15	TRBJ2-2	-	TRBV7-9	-	CSSSADRLYTGELFF	TGTTCCAGCAGCGCGGACAGACTATACACCGGGGAGCTGTTTTTT
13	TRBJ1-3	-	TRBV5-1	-	CASRGRGGNTIYF	TGCGCCAGTCGAGGTAGGGGAGGAAACACCATATATTTT
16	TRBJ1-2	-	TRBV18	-	CASSPLSLPIQGGYTF	TGTGCCAGCTCACCACTATCTCTCCCGATTCAGGGGGGCTACACCTTC
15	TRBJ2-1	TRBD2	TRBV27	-	CASSLRLAGVREQFF	TGTGCCAGCAGTCTCCGACTAGCGGGAGTCAGGGAGCAGTTCTTC
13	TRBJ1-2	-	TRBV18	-	CASHPGENYGYTF	TGTGCCAGCCACCCCGGAGAGAACTATGGCTACACCTTC
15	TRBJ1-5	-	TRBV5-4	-	CASSLEPGRNQPQHF	TGTGCCAGCAGCTTGGAGCCAGGTCGCAATCAGCCCCAGCATTTT
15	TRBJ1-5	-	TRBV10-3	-	CAISDPQGLGQPQHF	TGTGCCATCAGTGATCCGCAGGGGCTGGGTCAGCCCCAGCATTTT
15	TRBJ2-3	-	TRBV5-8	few	CASNPSGRYTDTQYF	TGTGCCAGCAACCCTTCAGGCAGGTACACAGATACGCAGTATTTT
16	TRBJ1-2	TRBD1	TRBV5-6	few	CASSAWGTALGYGYTF	TGTGCCAGCAGCGCCTGGGGGACAGCCCTCGGCTATGGCTACACCTTC
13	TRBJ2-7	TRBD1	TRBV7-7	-	CASSSDRAHEQYF	TGTGCCAGCAGTTCGGACAGGGCCCACGAGCAGTACTTC
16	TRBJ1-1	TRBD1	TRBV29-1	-	CSVEPGTVPMNTEAFF	TGCAGCGTTGAACCCGGGACAGTCCCCATGAACACTGAAGCTTTCTTT
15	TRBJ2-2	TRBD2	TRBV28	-	CASILAGGSTGELFF	TGTGCCAGCATTCTAGCGGGAGGTAGTACCGGGGAGCTGTTTTTT
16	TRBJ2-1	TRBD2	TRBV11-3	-	CASSTRTSGNGNEQFF	TGTGCCAGCAGCACACGGACTAGCGGGAATGGTAATGAGCAGTTCTTC
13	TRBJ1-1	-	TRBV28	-	CASSLMQGTEAFF	TGTGCCAGCAGTTTAATGCAGGGGACTGAAGCTTTCTTT
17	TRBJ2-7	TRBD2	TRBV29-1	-	CSVLFGGRALNSYEQYF	TGCAGCGTTCTATTCGGCGGGAGGGCCTTGAACTCCTACGAGCAGTACTTC
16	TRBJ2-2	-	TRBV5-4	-	CASSLGGAGFAGELFF	TGTGCCAGCAGCTTGGGGGGCGCAGGATTCGCCGGGGAGCTGTTTTTT
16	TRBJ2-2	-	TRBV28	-	CASETLGQGGTGELFF	TGTGCCAGCGAAACTCTTGGCCAGGGCGGCACCGGGGAGCTGTTTTTT
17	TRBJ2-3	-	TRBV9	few	CASSVEGSGWGGDTQYF	TGTGCCAGCAGCGTAGAGGGTAGCGGATGGGGAGGAGATACGCAGTATTTT
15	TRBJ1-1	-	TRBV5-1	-	CASSFGSGMNTEAFF	TGCGCCAGCAGCTTCGGGTCTGGTATGAACACTGAAGCTTTCTTT
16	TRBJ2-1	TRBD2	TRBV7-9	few	CASSFSSGRFYNEQFF	TGTGCCAGCAGCTTCTCTAGCGGGAGGTTCTACAATGAGCAGTTCTTC
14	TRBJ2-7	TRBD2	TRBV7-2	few	CASSPREGSYEQYF	TGTGCCAGCTCGCCCCGGGAGGGTTCCTACGAGCAGTACTTC
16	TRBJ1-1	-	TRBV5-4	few	CASITLGTGSNTEAFF	TGTGCCAGCATCACATTGGGCACAGGGTCCAACACTGAAGCTTTCTTT
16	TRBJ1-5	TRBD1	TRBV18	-	CASSPGTGDSNQPQHF	TGTGCCAGCTCACCCGGGACAGGGGATAGCAATCAGCCCCAGCATTTT
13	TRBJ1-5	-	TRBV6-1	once	CASRGTVNQPQHF	TGTGCCAGCAGAGGCACAGTCAATCAGCCCCAGCATTTT
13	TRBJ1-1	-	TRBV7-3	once	CASSQTPNTEAFF	TGTGCCAGCAGCCAGACACCCAACACTGAAGCTTTCTTT
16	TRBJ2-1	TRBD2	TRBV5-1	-	CASSLNLAGGYNEQFF	TGCGCCAGCAGCCTCAACCTAGCGGGGGGTTACAATGAGCAGTTCTTC
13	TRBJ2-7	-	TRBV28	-	CASSPGTDYEQYF	TGTGCCAGCAGTCCCGGGACTGACTACGAGCAGTACTTC
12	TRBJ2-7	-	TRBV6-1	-	CASTTRGHEQYF	TGTGCCAGCACCACCCGCGGGCACGAGCAGTACTTC
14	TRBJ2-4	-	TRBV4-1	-	CASSQDTHLNIQYF	TGCGCCAGCAGCCAAGATACTCACCTAAACATTCAGTACTTC
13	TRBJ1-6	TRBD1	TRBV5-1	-	CASRDRENSPLHF	TGCGCCAGCAGGGACAGGGAAAATTCACCCCTCCACTTT
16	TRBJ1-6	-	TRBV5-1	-	CASSFRPRQENSPLHF	TGCGCCAGCAGCTTCCGGCCACGACAGGAAAATTCACCCCTCCACTTT
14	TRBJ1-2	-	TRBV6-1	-	CASRGGIDDRGYTF	TGTGCCAGCAGGGGAGGGATTGACGATCGGGGCTACACCTTC
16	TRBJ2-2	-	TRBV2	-	CASSEFRTDHGGELFF	TGTGCCAGCAGTGAATTTAGGACAGATCACGGCGGGGAGCTGTTTTTT
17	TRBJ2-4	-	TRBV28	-	CASSSETGRSTKNIQYF	TGTGCCAGCAGTTCTGAGACAGGGAGGTCAACCAAAAACATTCAGTACTTC
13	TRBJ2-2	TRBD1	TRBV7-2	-	CASSSTGGGELFF	TGTGCCAGCAGCTCGACAGGGGGCGGGGAGCTGTTTTTT
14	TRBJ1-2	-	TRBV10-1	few	CASRDSPPNYGYTF	TGCGCCAGCAGGGACTCTCCACCTAACTATGGCTACACCTTC
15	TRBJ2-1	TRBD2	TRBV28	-	CASSSPPAGHNEQFF	TGTGCCAGCAGTTCCCCGCCAGCGGGGCACAATGAGCAGTTCTTC
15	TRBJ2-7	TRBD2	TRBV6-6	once	CASSWLAGPSYEQYF	TGTGCCAGCAGTTGGCTAGCGGGACCATCCTACGAGCAGTACTTC
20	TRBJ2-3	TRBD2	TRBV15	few	CATSLGQGGSGTWSTDTQYF	TGTGCCACCAGCCTAGGGCAGGGTGGTAGCGGGACTTGGAGCACAGATACGCAGTATTTT
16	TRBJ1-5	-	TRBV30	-	CAWSVAGAFSNQPQHF	TGTGCCTGGAGTGTAGCAGGGGCCTTTAGCAATCAGCCCCAGCATTTT
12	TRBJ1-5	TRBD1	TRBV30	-	CAFGQVNQPQHF	TGTGCCTTCGGACAGGTCAATCAGCCCCAGCATTTT
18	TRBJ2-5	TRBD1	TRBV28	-	CASSLDSARQGYLGTQYF	TGTGCCAGCAGTTTAGATAGCGCCAGACAGGGGTATTTGGGGACCCAGTACTTC
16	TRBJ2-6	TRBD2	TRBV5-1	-	CASSLLLATGANVLTF	TGCGCCAGCAGCTTATTACTAGCGACCGGAGCCAACGTCCTGACTTTC
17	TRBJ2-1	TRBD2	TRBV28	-	CASSIPTTGGSYNEQFF	TGTGCCAGCAGCATACCTACGACGGGGGGCTCCTACAATGAGCAGTTCTTC
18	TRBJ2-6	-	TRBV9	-	CASSAATALFSGANVLTF	TGTGCCAGCAGCGCAGCGACAGCCTTATTCTCTGGGGCCAACGTCCTGACTTTC
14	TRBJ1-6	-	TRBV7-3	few	CASSSMGGYSPLHF	TGTGCCAGCAGCTCCATGGGAGGGTACTCACCCCTCCACTTT
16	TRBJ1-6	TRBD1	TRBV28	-	CASSSRTGVYNSPLHF	TGTGCCAGCAGTAGTAGGACAGGGGTGTATAATTCACCCCTCCACTTT
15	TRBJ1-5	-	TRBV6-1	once	CASSESGGAYQPQHF	TGTGCCAGCAGTGAATCTGGGGGGGCCTATCAGCCCCAGCATTTT
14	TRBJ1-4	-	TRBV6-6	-	CASSRRSGNEKLFF	TGTGCCAGCAGCCGACGATCCGGGAATGAAAAACTGTTTTTT
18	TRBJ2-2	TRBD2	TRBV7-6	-	CASSISLAGGPNTGELFF	TGTGCCAGCAGCATATCATTAGCGGGAGGGCCAAACACCGGGGAGCTGTTTTTT
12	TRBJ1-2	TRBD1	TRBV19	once	CASRTGGSGYTF	TGTGCCAGTAGGACAGGGGGGTCTGGCTACACCTTC